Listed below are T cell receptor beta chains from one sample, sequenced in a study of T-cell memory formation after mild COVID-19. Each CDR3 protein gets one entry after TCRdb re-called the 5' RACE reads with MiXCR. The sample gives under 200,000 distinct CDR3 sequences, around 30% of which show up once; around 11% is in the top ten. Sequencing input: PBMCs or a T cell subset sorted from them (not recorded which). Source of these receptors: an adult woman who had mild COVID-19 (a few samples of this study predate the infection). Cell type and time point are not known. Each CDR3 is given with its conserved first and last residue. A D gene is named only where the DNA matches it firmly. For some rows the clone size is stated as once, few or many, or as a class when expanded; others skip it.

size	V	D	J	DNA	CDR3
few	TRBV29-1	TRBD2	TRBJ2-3	TGCAGCGTTCGGGGGGGAGATACGCAGTATTTT	CSVRGGDTQYF
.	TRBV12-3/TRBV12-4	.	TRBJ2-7	TGTGCCAGCAGTTTCGCCTGGGGCTCCTACGAGCAGTACTTC	CASSFAWGSYEQYF
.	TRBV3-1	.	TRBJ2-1	TGTGCCAGCAGCCAGGGGACGAGCAGCTCCTACAATGAGCAGTTCTTC	CASSQGTSSSYNEQFF
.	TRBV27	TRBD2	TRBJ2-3	TGTGCCAGCAGTAGCGGGAGATTTACAGATACGCAGTATTTT	CASSSGRFTDTQYF
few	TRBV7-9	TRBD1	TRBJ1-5	TGTGCCAGCAGCTTAGCGACCTTCGGACAGGGGAGGGGGGGCAATCAGCCCCAGCATTTT	CASSLATFGQGRGGNQPQHF
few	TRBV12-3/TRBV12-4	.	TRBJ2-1	TGTGCCAGCAGTTTATTCGATGCGGACGAGCAGTTCTTC	CASSLFDADEQFF
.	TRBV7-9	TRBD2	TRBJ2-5	TGTGCCAGCAGCCCAGCCGGAGTAGCGGGCGGGGAGACCCAGTACTTC	CASSPAGVAGGETQYF
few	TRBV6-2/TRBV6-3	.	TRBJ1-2	TGTGCCAGCAGCCGACAGGAGGCCTATGGCTACACCTTC	CASSRQEAYGYTF
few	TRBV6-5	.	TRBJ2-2	TGTGCCAGCAGTTATGTTCGGGGGCCGAACACCGGGGAGCTGTTTTTT	CASSYVRGPNTGELFF
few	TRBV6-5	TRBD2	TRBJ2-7	TGTGCCAGCAGGGGACTAATTAACGAGCAGTACTTC	CASRGLINEQYF
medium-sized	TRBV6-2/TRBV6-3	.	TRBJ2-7	TGTGCCAGCAGTCTGCCGGACAGTTCCTACGAGCAGTACTTC	CASSLPDSSYEQYF
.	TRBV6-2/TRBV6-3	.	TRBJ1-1	TGTGCCAGCAGTTACAGGGTGGAGACTGAAGCTTTCTTT	CASSYRVETEAFF
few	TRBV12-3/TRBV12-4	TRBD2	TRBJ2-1	TGTGCCAGCCCCCCCCTAGCGGGACGGAATTTGGGCAACAATGAGCAGTTCTTC	CASPPLAGRNLGNNEQFF
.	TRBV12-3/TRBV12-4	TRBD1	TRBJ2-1	TGTGCCAGCAGCTCCAACAGCCGGGACAGAGGGTTCTTC	CASSSNSRDRGFF
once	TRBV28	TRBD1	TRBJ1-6	TGTGCCAGCAGGGACCCGACAGGGGTCAATTCACCCCTCCACTTT	CASRDPTGVNSPLHF
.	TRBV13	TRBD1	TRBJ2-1	TGTGCCAGCAGCTTAGGTGACAGGGCCAATGAGCAGTTCTTC	CASSLGDRANEQFF
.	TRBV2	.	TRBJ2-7	TGTGCCAGCAGTCCCCCGCAGAGAGTTTACGAGCAGTACTTC	CASSPPQRVYEQYF
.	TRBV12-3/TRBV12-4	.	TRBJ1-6	TGTGCCAGCAGTCCTACAGGGTCGGCGGGGTCACCCCTCCACTTT	CASSPTGSAGSPLHF
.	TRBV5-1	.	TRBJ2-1	TGCGCCAGCAGCTTGGCGGGGCAGGGGCCCTCCTACAATGAGCAGTTCTTC	CASSLAGQGPSYNEQFF
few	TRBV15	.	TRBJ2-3	TGTGCCACCAGCCCCCGGAGGGCTACAGATACGCAGTATTTT	CATSPRRATDTQYF
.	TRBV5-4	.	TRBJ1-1	TGTGCCAGCAGCCTTGCTCTGAGGGACACTGAAGCTTTCTTT	CASSLALRDTEAFF
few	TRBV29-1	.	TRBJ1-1	TGCAGCGTTGTTGAAATGCGAGGGCTTAGCGCTGAAGCTTTCTTT	CSVVEMRGLSAEAFF
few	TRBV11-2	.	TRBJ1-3	TGTGCCAGCAGCTTAGAGATTTGGGGAACTGGAAACACCATATATTTT	CASSLEIWGTGNTIYF
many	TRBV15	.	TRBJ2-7	TGTGCCACCAGCAGAGATTCCGGCTACGAGCAGTACTTC	CATSRDSGYEQYF
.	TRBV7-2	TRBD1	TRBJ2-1	TGTGCCAGCAGCACTAACTCCGGGACAGGGTATAATGAGCAGTTCTTC	CASSTNSGTGYNEQFF
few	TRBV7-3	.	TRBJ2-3	TGTGCCAGCAGCTTAACTTGGGGAGCCACAGATACGCAGTATTTT	CASSLTWGATDTQYF
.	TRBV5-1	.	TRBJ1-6	TGCGCCAGCAGCTTGGAACAAGGTTCACCCCTCCACTTT	CASSLEQGSPLHF
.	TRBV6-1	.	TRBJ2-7	TGTGCCAGCAGTGAAATTGTGCCGTACGAGCAGTACTTC	CASSEIVPYEQYF
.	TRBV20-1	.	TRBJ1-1	TGCAGTGCTAGAGTTGTACAGCTTTCTGGCGCTCTGAACACTGAAGCTTTCTTT	CSARVVQLSGALNTEAFF
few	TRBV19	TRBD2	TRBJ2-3	TGTGCCAGTAGAGCGGCTAGCGGGAGAGCAGATACGCAGTATTTT	CASRAASGRADTQYF
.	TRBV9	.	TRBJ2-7	TGTGCCAGCAGCTCATCGGGGGACATGGGAATCGAGCAGTACTTC	CASSSSGDMGIEQYF
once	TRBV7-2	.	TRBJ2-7	TGTGCCAGCAGCTTAACAGGGATAAACTCCTACGAGCAGTACTTC	CASSLTGINSYEQYF
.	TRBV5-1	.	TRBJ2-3	TGCGCCAGCAGCTTGGCCCCACCACTCAAGGGGAACACAGATACGCAGTATTTT	CASSLAPPLKGNTDTQYF
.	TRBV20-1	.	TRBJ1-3	TGCAGTGGCGCGTCGGGTTCTGGAAACACCATATATTTT	CSGASGSGNTIYF
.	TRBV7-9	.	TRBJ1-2	TGTGCCAGCAGCTCAGAGGTTGGAGTTGGCTACACCTTC	CASSSEVGVGYTF
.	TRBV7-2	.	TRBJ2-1	TGTGCCAGCAGCTCTGAAGCCTACAATGAGCAGTTCTTC	CASSSEAYNEQFF